This T cell receptor (beta chain) stems from a study of blood T cell repertoires in COVID-19. CDR1 MNHNY and CDR2 SVGAGI come from the germline V gene (reference sequence). This CDR3 contains 13 residues. The germline V and J ends were trimmed by 1 base and 15 bases, with 16 bases remaining between them. The protocol was immunoSEQ multiplex PCR, while the TCRdb copy is restricted to in-frame clones and leaves out a portion. This repertoire shows more than 200,000 clones, around 87% found once; its top ten account for over 4%. The rearrangement uses TRBV6-6 and TRBJ2-1; maybe TRBD2 (6 bases). The sequenced material came from peripheral blood. The TCR originated in a woman aged 60-70 years with COVID-19, enrolled during active disease. The CDR3 sequence: CASSYLEGTSAFF. CDR3 DNA sequence: TGTGCCAGCAGTTACTTGGAGGGGACCTCGGCGTTCTTC.